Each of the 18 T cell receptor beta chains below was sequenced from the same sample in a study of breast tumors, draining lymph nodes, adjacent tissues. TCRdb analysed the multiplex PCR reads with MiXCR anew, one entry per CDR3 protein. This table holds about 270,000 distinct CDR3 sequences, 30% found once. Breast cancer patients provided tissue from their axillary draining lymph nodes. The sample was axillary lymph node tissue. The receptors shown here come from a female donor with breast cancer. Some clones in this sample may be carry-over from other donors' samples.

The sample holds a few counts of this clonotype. The CDR3, as DNA: TGTGCCTGGAGTGTACAAGGACTAGCGCTCTTAAATACGCAGTATTTT. It translates to CAWSVQGLALLNTQYF. The chain carries TRBV30 and TRBJ2-3, with 9 bases matching TRBD2. V shed 0 bases, J shed 7 bases, and the junction held 11 bases outside the gene matches. The CDR3 sequence is 16 residues long. The V gene's germline CDR1 is GTSNPN and CDR2 SVGIG (reference sequence).

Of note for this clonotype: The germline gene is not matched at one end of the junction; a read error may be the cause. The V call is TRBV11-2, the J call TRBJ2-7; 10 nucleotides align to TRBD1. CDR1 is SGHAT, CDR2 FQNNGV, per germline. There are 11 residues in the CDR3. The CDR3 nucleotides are TGTGCCGGCAGCTTAGGGACAGGGGTGTACTTC. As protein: CAGSLGTGVYF.

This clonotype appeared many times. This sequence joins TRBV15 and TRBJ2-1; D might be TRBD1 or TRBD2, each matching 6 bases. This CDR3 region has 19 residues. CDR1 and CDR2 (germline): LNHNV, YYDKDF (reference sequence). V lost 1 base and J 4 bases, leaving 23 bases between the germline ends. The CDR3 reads CATSRARGRGGNRYNEQFF. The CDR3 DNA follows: TGTGCCACCAGCAGAGCCAGGGGTCGCGGCGGGAATCGATACAATGAGCAGTTCTTC.

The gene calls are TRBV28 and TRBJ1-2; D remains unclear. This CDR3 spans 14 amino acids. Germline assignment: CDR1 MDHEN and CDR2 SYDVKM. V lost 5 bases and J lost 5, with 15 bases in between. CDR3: CASSERLGEYGYTF. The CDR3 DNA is TGTGCCAGCAGTGAACGCCTCGGGGAGTATGGCTACACCTTC.

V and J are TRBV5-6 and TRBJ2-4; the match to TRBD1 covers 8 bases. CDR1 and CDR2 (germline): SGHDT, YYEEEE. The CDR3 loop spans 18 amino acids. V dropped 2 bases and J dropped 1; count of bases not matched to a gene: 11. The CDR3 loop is CASSFDRGIEFAKNIQYF. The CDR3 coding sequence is TGTGCCAGCAGCTTTGACAGGGGAATCGAGTTTGCCAAAAACATTCAGTACTTC.

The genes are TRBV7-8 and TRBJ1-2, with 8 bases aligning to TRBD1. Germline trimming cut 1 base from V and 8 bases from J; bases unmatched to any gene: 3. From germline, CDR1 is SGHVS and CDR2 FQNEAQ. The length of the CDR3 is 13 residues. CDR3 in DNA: TGTGCCAGCAGCTTAGAGACAGGGGTAGGCTACACCTTC. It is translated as CASSLETGVGYTF.

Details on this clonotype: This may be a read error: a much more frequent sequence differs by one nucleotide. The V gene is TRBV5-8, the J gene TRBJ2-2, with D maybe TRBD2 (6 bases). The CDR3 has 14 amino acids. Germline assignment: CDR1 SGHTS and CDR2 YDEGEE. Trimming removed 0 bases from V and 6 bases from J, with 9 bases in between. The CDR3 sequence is CASSLGRAPGELFF. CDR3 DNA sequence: TGTGCCAGCAGCTTGGGGAGGGCCCCCGGGGAGCTGTTTTTT.

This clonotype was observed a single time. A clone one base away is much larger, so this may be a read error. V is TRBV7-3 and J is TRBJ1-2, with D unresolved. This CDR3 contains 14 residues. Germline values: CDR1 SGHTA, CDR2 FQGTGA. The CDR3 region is CASSPEAGNCGYTF. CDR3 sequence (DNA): TGTGCCAGCAGCCCTGAGGCAGGCAACTGTGGCTACACCTTC.

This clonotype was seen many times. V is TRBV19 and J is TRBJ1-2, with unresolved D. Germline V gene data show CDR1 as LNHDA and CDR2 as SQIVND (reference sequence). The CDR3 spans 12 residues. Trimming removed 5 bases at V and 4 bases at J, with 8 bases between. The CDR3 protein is CASSDTVYGYTF. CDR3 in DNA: TGTGCCAGTAGTGATACAGTCTATGGCTACACCTTC. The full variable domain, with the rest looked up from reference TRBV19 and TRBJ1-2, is DGGITQSPKYLFRKEGQNVTLSCEQNLNHDAMYWYRQDPGQGLRLIYYSQIVNDFQKGDIAEGYSVSREKKESFPLTVTSAQKNPTAFYLCASSDTVYGYTFGSGTRLTVV.

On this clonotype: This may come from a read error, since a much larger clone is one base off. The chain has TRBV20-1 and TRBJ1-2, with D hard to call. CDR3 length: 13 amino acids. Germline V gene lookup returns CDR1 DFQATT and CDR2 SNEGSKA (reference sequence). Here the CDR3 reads CSARQTSSYAYTF. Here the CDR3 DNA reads TGCAGTGCTAGACAGACAAGTAGTTATGCCTACACCTTC.

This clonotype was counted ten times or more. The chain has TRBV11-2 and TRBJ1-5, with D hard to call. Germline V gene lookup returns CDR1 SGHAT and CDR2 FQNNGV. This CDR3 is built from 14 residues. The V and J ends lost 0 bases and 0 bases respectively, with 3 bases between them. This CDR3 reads CASSLDYSNQPQHF. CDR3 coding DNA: TGTGCCAGCAGCTTAGATTATAGCAATCAGCCCCAGCATTTT.

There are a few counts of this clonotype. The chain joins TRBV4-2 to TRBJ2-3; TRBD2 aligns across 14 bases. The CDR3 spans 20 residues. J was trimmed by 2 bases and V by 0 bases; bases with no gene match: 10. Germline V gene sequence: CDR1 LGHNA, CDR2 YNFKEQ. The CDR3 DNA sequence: TGTGCCAGCAGCCAAGATTTGGGGACTAGCGGGAGACGGGTCACAGATACGCAGTATTTT. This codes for CASSQDLGTSGRRVTDTQYF.

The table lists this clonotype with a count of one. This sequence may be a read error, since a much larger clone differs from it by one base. The CDR3 bases are TGTGCCAGCAACAGGGACAGTGCCTCCAATGAGCAGTTCTTC. Translating gives CASNRDSASNEQFF. V is TRBV9 and J is TRBJ2-1; 7 positions match TRBD1. The germline V gene has CDR1 SGDLS and CDR2 YYNGEE. After removal of 6 bases from V and 6 bases from J, the junction contained 9 bases not matched to a gene. CDR3 length equals 14 residues.

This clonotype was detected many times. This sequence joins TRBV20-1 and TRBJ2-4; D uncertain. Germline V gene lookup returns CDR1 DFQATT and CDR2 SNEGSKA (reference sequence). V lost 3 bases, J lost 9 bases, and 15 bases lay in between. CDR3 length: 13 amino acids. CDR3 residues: CSASRLGPTIQYF. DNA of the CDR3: TGCAGTGCTAGTAGGCTAGGTCCGACCATTCAGTACTTC.

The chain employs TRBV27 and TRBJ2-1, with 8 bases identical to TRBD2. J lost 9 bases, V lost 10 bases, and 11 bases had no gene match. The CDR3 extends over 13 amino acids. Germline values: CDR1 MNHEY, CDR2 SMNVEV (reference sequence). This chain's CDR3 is CATLGRGAFEQFF. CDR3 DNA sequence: TGTGCCACTCTAGGGCGGGGGGCGTTTGAGCAGTTCTTC.

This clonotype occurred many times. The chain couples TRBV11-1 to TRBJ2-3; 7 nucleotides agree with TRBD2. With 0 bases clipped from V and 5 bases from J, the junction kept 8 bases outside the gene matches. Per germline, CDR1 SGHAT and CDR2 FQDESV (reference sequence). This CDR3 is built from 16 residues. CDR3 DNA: TGTGCCAGCAGCTTAGCGCTAACGGGAGGTCTAGATACGCAGTATTTT. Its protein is CASSLALTGGLDTQYF.

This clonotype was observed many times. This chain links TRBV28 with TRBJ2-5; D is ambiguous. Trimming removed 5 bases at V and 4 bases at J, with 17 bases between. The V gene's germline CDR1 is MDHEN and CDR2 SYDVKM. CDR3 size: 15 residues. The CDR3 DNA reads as TGTGCCAGCAGTCCCTCGGTGGAGAGAGGAGAGACCCAGTACTTC. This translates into CASSPSVERGETQYF.

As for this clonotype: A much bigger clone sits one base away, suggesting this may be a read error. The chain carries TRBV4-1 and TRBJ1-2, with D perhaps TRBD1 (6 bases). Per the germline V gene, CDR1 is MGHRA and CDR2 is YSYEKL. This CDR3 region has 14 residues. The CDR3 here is CASSQDDRNYGHTF. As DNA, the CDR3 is TGCGCCAGCAGCCAAGATGACAGGAACTATGGCCACACCTTC.